This T cell receptor (beta chain) is drawn from a study of T-cell memory formation after mild COVID-19. Findings of the study overall: Contracting CD4+ clones sat mainly in CM and EM; CD8+ in EMRA.

This clonotype has ten or more counts. Its antigen is unidentified. TCRdb redid the calling of the 5' RACE reads with MiXCR, one entry per CDR3 protein. The data contain about 470,000 distinct CDR3 sequences, around a quarter of them seen just once; the ten biggest clones take up approximately 12%. The germline gives CDR1 SGHDT, CDR2 YYEEEE. The CDR3 contains 13 residues. Deletions cut 5 bases from V and 3 bases from J, with 10 bases between. Sequencing was done on a sample of PBMCs or a T cell subset sorted from them (not recorded which). The origin of this receptor is an adult woman who had mild COVID-19 (a few samples of this study predate the infection). Cell type and time point are not known. The rearrangement links TRBV5-6 to TRBJ2-3; no clear D gene. The DNA for the CDR3 is TGTGCCAGCAGGCCGGTTCAGACAGATACGCAGTATTTT. Translated, it gives CASRPVQTDTQYF. Filled out from reference TRBV5-6 and TRBJ2-3, the complete variable domain reads DAGVTQSPTHLIKTRGQQVTLRCSPKSGHDTVSWYQQALGQGPQFIFQYYEEEERQRGNFPDRFSGHQFPNYSSELNVNALLLGDSALYLCASRPVQTDTQYFGPGTRLTVL.